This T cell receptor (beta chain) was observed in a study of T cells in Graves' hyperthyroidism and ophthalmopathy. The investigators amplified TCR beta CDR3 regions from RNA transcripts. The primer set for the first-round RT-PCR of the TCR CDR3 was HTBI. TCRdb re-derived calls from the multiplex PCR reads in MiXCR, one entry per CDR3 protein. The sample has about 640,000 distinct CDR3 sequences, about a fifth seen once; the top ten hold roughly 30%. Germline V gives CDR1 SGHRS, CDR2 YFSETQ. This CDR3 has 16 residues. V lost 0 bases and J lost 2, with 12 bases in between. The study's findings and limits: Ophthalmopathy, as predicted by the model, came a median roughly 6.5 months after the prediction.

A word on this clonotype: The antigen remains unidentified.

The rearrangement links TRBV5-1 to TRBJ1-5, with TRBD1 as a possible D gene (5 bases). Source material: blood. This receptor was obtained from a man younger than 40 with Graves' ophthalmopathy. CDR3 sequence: CASSLEVTGGNQPQHF. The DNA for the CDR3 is TGCGCCAGCAGCTTGGAAGTTACAGGTGGCAATCAGCCCCAGCATTTT.